This T cell receptor (beta chain) appears in the sequencing data of a study of blood T cell repertoires in COVID-19. Per the germline V gene, CDR1 is MDHEN and CDR2 is SYDVKM. Trimming cost V 2 bases and J 4 bases, with 14 bases left between them. The CDR3 totals 16 residues. Assay used: immunoSEQ multiplex PCR; TCRdb lists only in-frame clones, some missing. The profile covers more than 110,000 clones, with 75% to 85% appearing a single time and roughly 3.9% taken by the ten largest. The chain combines TRBV28 with TRBJ2-2; a possible D gene is TRBD1 (5 bases). The receptor's source is a woman aged 80 or over with acute or convalescent COVID-19. Input material: peripheral blood. The CDR3 sequence: CASSLQGAPRTGELFF. The CDR3 bases are TGTGCCAGCAGTTTACAAGGGGCGCCCCGCACCGGGGAGCTGTTTTTT.